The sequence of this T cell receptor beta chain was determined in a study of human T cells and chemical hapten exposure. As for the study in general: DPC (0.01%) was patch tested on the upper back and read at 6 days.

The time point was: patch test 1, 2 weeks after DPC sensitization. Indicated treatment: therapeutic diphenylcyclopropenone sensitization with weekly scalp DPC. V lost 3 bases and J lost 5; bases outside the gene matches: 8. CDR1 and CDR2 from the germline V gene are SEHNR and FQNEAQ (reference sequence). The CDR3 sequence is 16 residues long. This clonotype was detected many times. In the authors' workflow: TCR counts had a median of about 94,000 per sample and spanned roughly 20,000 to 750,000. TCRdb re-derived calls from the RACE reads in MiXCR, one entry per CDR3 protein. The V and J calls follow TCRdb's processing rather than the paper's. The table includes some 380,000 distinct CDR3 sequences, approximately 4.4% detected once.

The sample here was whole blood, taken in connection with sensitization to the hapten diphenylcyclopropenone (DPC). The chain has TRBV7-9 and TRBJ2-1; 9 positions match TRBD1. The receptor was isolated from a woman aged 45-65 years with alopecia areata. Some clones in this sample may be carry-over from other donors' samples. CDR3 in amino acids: CASSFRDRVGNNEQFF. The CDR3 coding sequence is TGTGCCAGCAGCTTCCGGGACAGGGTTGGAAACAATGAGCAGTTCTTC.